The sequence of this T cell receptor beta chain was determined in a study of blood T cell repertoires in COVID-19. Study-wide context: COVID-19 samples collected from the United States, Italy and Spain covered acute and convalescent phases. T cells, B-cell-depleted T cells, or PBMCs supplied cDNA or gDNA.

As handled by the study authors: Using reference gene primer amplification, nucleated cell counts were estimated. Method: immunoSEQ multiplex PCR; TCRdb's copy keeps in-frame clones and lacks some. V and J calls plus clone size are reproduced from that table; the DNA served to infer D and trimming. Of 220,000 or so clones listed, 89% are singletons. The CDR3 length is 17 residues. After removal of 0 bases from V and 1 base from J, the junction contained 2 bases not matched to a gene. Per germline, CDR1 SGHTS and CDR2 YDEGEE. Sequences were obtained from peripheral blood. The sequence was collected from a man in his sixties who had recovered from COVID-19. The rearrangement joins TRBV5-8 to TRBJ2-2; TRBD2 aligns across 11 bases. DNA for the CDR3: TGTGCCAGCAGCTTGGCGGGACTAGCGGTGAACACCGGGGAGCTGTTTTTT. It specifies CASSLAGLAVNTGELFF.